The T cell receptor beta chain under discussion was sequenced for a study of blood T cell repertoires in COVID-19. Study-level background: Donors in the United States, Italy and Spain gave samples during acute or convalescent COVID-19. T cells, B-cell-depleted T cells, or PBMCs supplied cDNA or gDNA.

Source study methods: Estimation of nucleated cell counts relied on the amplification of reference gene primers. Measured with immunoSEQ multiplex PCR; TCRdb has only the in-frame clones, and not every one. The DNA gave D and trimming, while V, J and clone size come from that table. The data show around 160,000 clones, about four fifths seen once. Germline values: CDR1 LGHDT, CDR2 YNNKEL (reference sequence). There are 14 residues in the CDR3. Trimming pared 1 base from V and 13 bases from J, leaving 14 bases between. The sequencing input was peripheral blood. The sequence came from a human donor with acute or convalescent COVID-19. The donor label of this sample is uncertain. The V call is TRBV3-1 (or the pseudogene TRBV3-2), the J call TRBJ1-6, with a possible D match to TRBD1 (6 bases). DNA for the CDR3: TGTGCCAGCAGCCAAGGGGTTCGGGGGGCCCCCCTCCACTTT. Translation gives CASSQGVRGAPLHF.